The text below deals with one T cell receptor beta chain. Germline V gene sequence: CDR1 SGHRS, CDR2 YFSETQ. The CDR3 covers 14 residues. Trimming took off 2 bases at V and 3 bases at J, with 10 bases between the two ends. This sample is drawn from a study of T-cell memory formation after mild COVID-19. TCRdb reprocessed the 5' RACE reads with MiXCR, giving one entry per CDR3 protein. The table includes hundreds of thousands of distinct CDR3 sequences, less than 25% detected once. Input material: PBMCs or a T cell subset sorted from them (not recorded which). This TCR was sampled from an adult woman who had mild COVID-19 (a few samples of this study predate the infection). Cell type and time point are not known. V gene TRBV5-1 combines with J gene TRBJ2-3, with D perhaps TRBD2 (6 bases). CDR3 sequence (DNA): TGCGCCAGCAGCTTTGGCGGGAAAACAGATACGCAGTATTTT. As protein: CASSFGGKTDTQYF. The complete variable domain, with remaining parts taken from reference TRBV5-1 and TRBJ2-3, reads KAGVTQTPRYLIKTRGQQVTLSCSPISGHRSVSWYQQTPGQGLQFLFEYFSETQRNKGNFPGRFSGRQFSNSRSEMNVSTLELGDSALYLCASSFGGKTDTQYFGPGTRLTVL.